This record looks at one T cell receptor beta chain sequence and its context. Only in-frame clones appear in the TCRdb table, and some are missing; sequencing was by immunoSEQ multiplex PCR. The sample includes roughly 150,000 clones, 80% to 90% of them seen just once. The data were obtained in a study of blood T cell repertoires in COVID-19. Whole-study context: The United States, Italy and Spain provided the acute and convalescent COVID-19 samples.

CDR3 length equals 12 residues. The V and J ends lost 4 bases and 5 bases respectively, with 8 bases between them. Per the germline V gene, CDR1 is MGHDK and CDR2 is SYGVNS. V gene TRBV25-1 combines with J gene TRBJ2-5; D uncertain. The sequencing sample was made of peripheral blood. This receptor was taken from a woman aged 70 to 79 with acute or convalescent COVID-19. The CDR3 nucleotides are TGTGCCAGCAGTGTCTACGTGGAGACCCAGTACTTC. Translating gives CASSVYVETQYF.